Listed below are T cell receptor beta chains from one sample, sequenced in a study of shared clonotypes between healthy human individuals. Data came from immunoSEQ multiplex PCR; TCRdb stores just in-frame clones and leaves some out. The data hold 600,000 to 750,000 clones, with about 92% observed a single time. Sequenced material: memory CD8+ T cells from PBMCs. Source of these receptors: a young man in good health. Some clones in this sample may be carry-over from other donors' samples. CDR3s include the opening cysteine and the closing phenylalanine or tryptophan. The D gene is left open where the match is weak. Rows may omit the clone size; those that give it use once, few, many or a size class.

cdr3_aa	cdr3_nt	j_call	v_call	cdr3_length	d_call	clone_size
CSVLAGTGAYEQYF	TGCAGCGTACTCGCCGGGACAGGGGCCTACGAGCAGTACTTC	TRBJ2-7	TRBV29-1	14	TRBD1	.
CASSLAWQPQHF	TGTGCCAGCAGCTTAGCGTGGCAGCCCCAGCATTTT	TRBJ1-5	TRBV7-9	12	.	few
CASSVADWASGSFEQFF	TGTGCCAGCAGCGTCGCGGATTGGGCTAGCGGGAGTTTTGAGCAGTTCTTC	TRBJ2-1	TRBV9	17	TRBD2	.
CASSESGSSYNEQFF	TGTGCCAGCAGCGAAAGCGGGAGCTCCTACAATGAGCAGTTCTTC	TRBJ2-1	TRBV9	15	TRBD2	.
CASSGGGIGDNEQFF	TGTGCCAGCAGCGGAGGCGGGATCGGCGACAATGAGCAGTTCTTC	TRBJ2-1	TRBV9	15	.	.
CASSLYVGGDEQFF	TGTGCCAGCAGCTTATATGTGGGAGGGGATGAGCAGTTCTTC	TRBJ2-1	TRBV7-9	14	TRBD2	.
CASSDTTGGTSGGLGPGPYEQYF	TGTGCCAGTAGTGACACGACAGGGGGAACTAGTGGCGGGCTGGGGCCCGGTCCCTACGAGCAGTACTTC	TRBJ2-7	TRBV19	23	TRBD1	.
CASSFRGLVTDTQYF	TGTGCCAGCAGTTTCCGTGGACTAGTCACAGATACGCAGTATTTT	TRBJ2-3	TRBV28	15	TRBD2	.
CASSPRADYQPQHF	TGTGCCAGCAGCCCTCGGGCCGATTATCAGCCCCAGCATTTT	TRBJ1-5	TRBV9	14	.	.
CASSFWPDNEQFF	TGTGCCAGCAGTTTTTGGCCCGACAATGAGCAGTTCTTC	TRBJ2-1	TRBV27	13	.	.
CASSHQGGALRTESGYTF	TGTGCCAGCAGCCACCAGGGGGGGGCGCTTAGGACGGAAAGCGGCTACACCTTC	TRBJ1-2	TRBV9	18	TRBD1	.
CASSLSRGAGNGYF	TGTGCCAGCAGTTTATCCCGGGGCGCGGGGAATGGGTACTTC	TRBJ2-7	TRBV27	14	.	.
CASSLGGVTPNYGYTF	TGCGCCAGCAGCTTGGGAGGGGTGACACCTAACTATGGCTACACCTTC	TRBJ1-2	TRBV5-1	16	.	.
CASSLSGMGLYNEQFF	TGTGCCAGCAGTTTATCAGGGATGGGTCTCTACAATGAGCAGTTCTTC	TRBJ2-1	TRBV28	16	.	.
CASSAAGDQETQYF	TGTGCCAGCTCGGCGGCAGGGGACCAAGAGACCCAGTACTTC	TRBJ2-5	TRBV4-2	14	.	.
CASSSGTSGRGMDYNEQFF	TGTGCCAGCAGCTCCGGGACTAGCGGGAGGGGGATGGACTACAATGAGCAGTTCTTC	TRBJ2-1	TRBV11-2	19	TRBD2	.
CASSSWDSSYNEQFF	TGTGCCAGCAGCTCATGGGACAGTTCCTACAATGAGCAGTTCTTC	TRBJ2-1	TRBV13	15	TRBD1	.
CASRETGADTQYF	TGTGCCAGCAGAGAAACAGGGGCAGATACGCAGTATTTT	TRBJ2-3	TRBV4-2	13	TRBD1	.
CASSLSPGQNEKLFF	TGTGCCAGCAGTTTATCCCCCGGACAGAATGAAAAACTGTTTTTT	TRBJ1-4	TRBV28	15	.	.
CASSYTGLYYEQYF	TGTGCCAGCAGTTACACCGGATTATACTACGAGCAGTACTTC	TRBJ2-7	TRBV6-6	14	.	.
CASSFAGEQYF	TGTGCCAGCAGCTTTGCGGGCGAGCAGTACTTC	TRBJ2-7	TRBV7-9	11	.	.
CASSSQVRGTNEKLFF	TGTGCCAGCAGCTCCCAAGTACGTGGGACTAATGAAAAACTGTTTTTT	TRBJ1-4	TRBV7-9	16	.	.
CASSHRTGLPYEQYF	TGTGCCAGCAGCCACCGGACAGGCCTACCCTACGAGCAGTACTTC	TRBJ2-7	TRBV7-6	15	TRBD1	.
CASSQGVPNGRAAYEQYF	TGTGCCAGCAGCCAAGGGGTCCCCAACGGGAGGGCCGCCTACGAGCAGTACTTC	TRBJ2-7	TRBV4-2	18	TRBD2	.
CASRTRQGSYEQYF	TGTGCCAGCAGGACCCGACAGGGTTCCTACGAGCAGTACTTC	TRBJ2-7	TRBV27	14	TRBD1	.
CASGDRGLNEKLFF	TGTGCCAGCGGGGACAGGGGGCTGAATGAAAAACTGTTTTTT	TRBJ1-4	TRBV27	14	TRBD1	.
CASSLVRAGHKAFF	TGTGCCAGCAGCTTGGTCAGAGCAGGGCATAAAGCTTTCTTT	TRBJ1-1	TRBV11-2	14	.	.
CASSGEGTGATYEQYF	TGTGCCAGCAGCGGTGAGGGGACAGGGGCTACCTACGAGCAGTACTTC	TRBJ2-7	TRBV7-9	16	TRBD1	few
CASSLDSGTGVSYEQYF	TGTGCCAGCAGCTTGGACTCCGGGACAGGGGTTTCCTACGAGCAGTACTTC	TRBJ2-7	TRBV7-9	17	TRBD1	.
CASSQGLRSDTGELFF	TGCGCCAGCAGCCAAGGTCTCAGGAGCGATACCGGGGAGCTGTTTTTT	TRBJ2-2	TRBV4-3	16	.	many
CASSFGGGSVHEQYF	TGTGCCAGCAGTTTCGGCGGCGGGAGTGTCCACGAGCAGTACTTC	TRBJ2-7	TRBV27	15	TRBD2	.
CASSVGGRQDTQYF	TGTGCCAGCAGCGTAGGCGGGAGGCAAGATACGCAGTATTTT	TRBJ2-3	TRBV9	14	TRBD2	.
CASRTRDRRQETQYF	TGTGCCAGCAGGACGCGGGACAGACGCCAAGAGACCCAGTACTTC	TRBJ2-5	TRBV2	15	.	.
CASSEGGLDGYTF	TGTGCCAGCAGCGAGGGGGGGTTGGATGGCTACACCTTC	TRBJ1-2	TRBV11-2	13	.	.
CASSQVHRDRTDTQYF	TGCGCCAGCAGCCAAGTACATCGGGACCGCACAGATACGCAGTATTTT	TRBJ2-3	TRBV4-1	16	.	.
CASSPGPLEGASNNEQFF	TGTGCCAGCAGCCCGGGACCTCTGGAGGGAGCATCGAACAATGAGCAGTTCTTC	TRBJ2-1	TRBV7-2	18	.	.
CASSNHQSSGFYNEQFF	TGTGCCAGTAGTAACCACCAGTCTAGCGGGTTTTACAATGAGCAGTTCTTC	TRBJ2-1	TRBV19	17	TRBD2	.